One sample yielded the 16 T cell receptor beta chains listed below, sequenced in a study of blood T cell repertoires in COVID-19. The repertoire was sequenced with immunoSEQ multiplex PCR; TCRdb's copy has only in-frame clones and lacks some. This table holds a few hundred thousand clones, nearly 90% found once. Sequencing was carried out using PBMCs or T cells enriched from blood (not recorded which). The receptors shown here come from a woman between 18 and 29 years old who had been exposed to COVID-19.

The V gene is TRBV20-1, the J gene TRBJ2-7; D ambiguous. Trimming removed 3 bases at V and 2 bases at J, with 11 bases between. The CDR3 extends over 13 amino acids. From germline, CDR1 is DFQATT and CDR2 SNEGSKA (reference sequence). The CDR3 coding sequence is TGCAGTGCTAGTACCCTAGAAACCTACGAGCAGTACTTC. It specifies CSASTLETYEQYF.

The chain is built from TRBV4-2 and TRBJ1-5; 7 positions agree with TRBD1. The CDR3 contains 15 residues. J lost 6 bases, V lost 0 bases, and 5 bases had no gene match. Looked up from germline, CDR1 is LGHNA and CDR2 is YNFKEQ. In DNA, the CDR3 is TGTGCCAGCAGCCAAGATGAGACAGGGTTTCAGCCCCAGCATTTT. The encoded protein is CASSQDETGFQPQHF.

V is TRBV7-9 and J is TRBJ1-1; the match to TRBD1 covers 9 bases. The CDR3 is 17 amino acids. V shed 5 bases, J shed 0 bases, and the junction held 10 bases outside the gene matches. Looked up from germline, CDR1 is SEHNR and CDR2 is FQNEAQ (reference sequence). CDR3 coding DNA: TGTGCCAGCAGCCCGGGGACAGGGCGGGAGATGAACACTGAAGCTTTCTTT. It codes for CASSPGTGREMNTEAFF.

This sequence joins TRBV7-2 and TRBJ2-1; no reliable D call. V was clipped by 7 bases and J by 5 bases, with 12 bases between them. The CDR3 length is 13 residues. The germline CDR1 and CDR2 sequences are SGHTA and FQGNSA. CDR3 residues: CASNLFSDNEQFF. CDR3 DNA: TGTGCCAGCAACCTATTCAGCGACAATGAGCAGTTCTTC.

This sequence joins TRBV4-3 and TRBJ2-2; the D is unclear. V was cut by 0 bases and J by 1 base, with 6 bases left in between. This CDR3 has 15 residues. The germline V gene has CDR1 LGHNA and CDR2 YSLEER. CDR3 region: CASSQDMWNTGELFF. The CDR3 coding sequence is TGCGCCAGCAGCCAAGATATGTGGAACACCGGGGAGCTGTTTTTT.

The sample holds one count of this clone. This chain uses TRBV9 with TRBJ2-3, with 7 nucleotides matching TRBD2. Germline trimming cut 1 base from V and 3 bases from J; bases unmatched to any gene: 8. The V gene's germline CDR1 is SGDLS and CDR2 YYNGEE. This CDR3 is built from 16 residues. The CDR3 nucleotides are TGTGCCAGCAGCGTACATTTAGCGGGCTTGACAGATACGCAGTATTTT. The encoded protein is CASSVHLAGLTDTQYF.

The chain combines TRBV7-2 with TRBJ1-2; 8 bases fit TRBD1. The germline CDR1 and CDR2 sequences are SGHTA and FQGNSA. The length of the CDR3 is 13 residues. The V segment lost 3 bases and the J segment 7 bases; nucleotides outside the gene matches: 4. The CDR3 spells CASSLTGDAGYTF. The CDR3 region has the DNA TGTGCCAGCAGCTTGACAGGGGATGCTGGCTACACCTTC.

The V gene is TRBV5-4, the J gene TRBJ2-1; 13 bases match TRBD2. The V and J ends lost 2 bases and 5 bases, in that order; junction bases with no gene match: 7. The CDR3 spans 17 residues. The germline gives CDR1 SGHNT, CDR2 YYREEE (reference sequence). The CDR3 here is CASSFYRTSGGHNEQFF. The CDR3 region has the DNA TGTGCCAGCAGCTTTTACCGGACTAGCGGGGGCCACAATGAGCAGTTCTTC.

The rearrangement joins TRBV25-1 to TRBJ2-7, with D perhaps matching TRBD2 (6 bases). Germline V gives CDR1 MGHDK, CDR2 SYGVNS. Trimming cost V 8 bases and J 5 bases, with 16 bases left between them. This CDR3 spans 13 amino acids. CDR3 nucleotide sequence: TGTGCCAGCCGGAGGGCGGGCGGGGACGAGCAGTACTTC. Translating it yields CASRRAGGDEQYF.

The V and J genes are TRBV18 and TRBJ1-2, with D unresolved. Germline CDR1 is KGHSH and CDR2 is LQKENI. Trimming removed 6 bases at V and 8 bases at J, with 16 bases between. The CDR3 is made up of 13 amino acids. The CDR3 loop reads CASSPSGTGGYTF. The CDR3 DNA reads TGTGCCAGCTCGCCATCGGGTACGGGAGGCTACACCTTC.

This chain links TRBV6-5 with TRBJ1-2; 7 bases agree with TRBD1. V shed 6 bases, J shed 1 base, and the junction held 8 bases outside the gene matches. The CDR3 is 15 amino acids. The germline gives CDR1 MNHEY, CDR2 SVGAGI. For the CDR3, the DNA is TGTGCCAGCAGCATAGGGGGCGGCGTTAACTATGGCTACACCTTC. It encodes CASSIGGGVNYGYTF.

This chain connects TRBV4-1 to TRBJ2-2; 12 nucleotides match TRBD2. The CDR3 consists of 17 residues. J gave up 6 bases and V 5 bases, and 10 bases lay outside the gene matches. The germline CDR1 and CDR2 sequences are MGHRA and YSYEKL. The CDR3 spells CASSRLTSGSIPGELFF. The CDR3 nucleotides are TGCGCCAGCAGCAGGTTGACTAGCGGGAGTATACCCGGGGAGCTGTTTTTT.

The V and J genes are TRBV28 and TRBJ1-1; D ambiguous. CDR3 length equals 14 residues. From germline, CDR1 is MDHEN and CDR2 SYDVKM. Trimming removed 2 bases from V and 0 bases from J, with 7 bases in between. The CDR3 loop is CASSLRGLNTEAFF. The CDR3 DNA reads TGTGCCAGCAGTTTACGGGGTTTGAACACTGAAGCTTTCTTT. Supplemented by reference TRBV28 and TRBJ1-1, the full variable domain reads DVKVTQSSRYLVKRTGEKVFLECVQDMDHENMFWYRQDPGLGLRLIYFSYDVKMKEKGDIPEGYSVSREKKERFSLILESASTNQTSMYLCASSLRGLNTEAFFGQGTRLTVV.

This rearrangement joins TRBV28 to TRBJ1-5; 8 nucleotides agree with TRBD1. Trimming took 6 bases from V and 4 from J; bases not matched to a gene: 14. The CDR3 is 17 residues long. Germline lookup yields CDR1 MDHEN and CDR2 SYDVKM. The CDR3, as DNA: TGTGCCAGCAGGGCTCAAAGGAGGACAGGGTCGAATCAGCCCCAGCATTTT. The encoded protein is CASRAQRRTGSNQPQHF.

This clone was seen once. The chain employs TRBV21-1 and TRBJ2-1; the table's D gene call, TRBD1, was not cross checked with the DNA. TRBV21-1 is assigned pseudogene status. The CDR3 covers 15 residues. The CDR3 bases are TGTGCCAGCATTCGTCCGGGACATACCAGCAATGAGCAGTTCTTC. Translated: CASIRPGHTSNEQFF.

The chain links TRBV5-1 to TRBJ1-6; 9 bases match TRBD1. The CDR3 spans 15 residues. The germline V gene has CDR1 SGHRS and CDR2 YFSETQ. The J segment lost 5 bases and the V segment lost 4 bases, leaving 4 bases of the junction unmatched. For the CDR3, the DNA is TGCGCCAGCAGCCTAGGGGACAGGGATAATTCACCCCTCCACTTT. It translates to CASSLGDRDNSPLHF.